Listed below are T cell receptor beta chains from one sample, sequenced in a study of shared clonotypes between healthy human individuals. Sequenced by immunoSEQ multiplex PCR; TCRdb stores in-frame clones only, minus some. The sample has roughly 2 million clones, about 95% seen once. The source material was naive CD8+ T cells sorted from blood. The origin of the receptors is a man aged 18 to 30 in good health. Each CDR3 is given with its conserved first and last residue. D genes are given only for firm matches. Not every row has a clone size; where given, it reads once, few, many or a size class.

size	V	D	J	CDR3	DNA
.	TRBV9	.	TRBJ2-1	CASSVVVSYNEQFF	TGTGCCAGCAGCGTGGTGGTTTCCTACAATGAGCAGTTCTTC
.	TRBV9	.	TRBJ1-2	CASSVAGTLYGYTF	TGTGCCAGCAGCGTAGCTGGGACGCTCTATGGCTACACCTTC
.	TRBV10-2	.	TRBJ1-5	CASSEPYNQPQHF	TGCGCCAGCAGTGAGCCCTATAATCAGCCCCAGCATTTT
.	TRBV27	.	TRBJ1-1	CASSPSAGVMNTEAFF	TGTGCCAGCAGTCCCTCGGCGGGGGTTATGAACACTGAAGCTTTCTTT
.	TRBV7-6	.	TRBJ2-2	CASSFSTGELFF	TGTGCCAGCAGCTTTAGCACCGGGGAGCTGTTTTTT
once	TRBV5-8	TRBD1	TRBJ1-4	CASSSRDRDEKLFF	TGTGCCAGCAGCTCCCGGGACAGGGATGAAAAACTGTTTTTT
once	TRBV15	TRBD2	TRBJ2-5	CATSRREVQETQYF	TGTGCCACCAGCAGACGGGAGGTTCAAGAGACCCAGTACTTC
.	TRBV7-9	.	TRBJ2-4	CASSFGEYDIQYF	TGTGCCAGCAGCTTTGGGGAGTACGACATTCAGTACTTC
.	TRBV7-9	.	TRBJ2-4	CASSLGQGNPNIQYF	TGTGCCAGCAGCTTAGGGCAGGGGAATCCAAACATTCAGTACTTC
.	TRBV4-1	.	TRBJ2-7	CASSQEMSRGVTYEQYF	TGCGCCAGCAGCCAAGAAATGTCCAGGGGGGTCACCTACGAGCAGTACTTC
.	TRBV4-3	TRBD1	TRBJ2-1	CASSMDRGNEQFF	TGCGCCAGCAGCATGGACAGGGGGAATGAGCAGTTCTTC
once	TRBV19	.	TRBJ2-1	CASGWGTPYNEQFF	TGTGCCAGTGGGTGGGGAACTCCTTACAATGAGCAGTTCTTC
.	TRBV6-1	TRBD2	TRBJ2-5	CASSEDGTSGGAVQIQETQYF	TGTGCCAGCAGTGAAGATGGGACTAGCGGGGGGGCCGTACAAATCCAAGAGACCCAGTACTTC
.	TRBV5-4	.	TRBJ2-7	CASSLRLGGPDYEQYF	TGTGCCAGCAGCTTGAGGTTAGGGGGACCCGACTACGAGCAGTACTTC
.	TRBV5-1	TRBD1	TRBJ1-2	CASRLQGVYGYTF	TGCGCCAGCAGGTTGCAGGGGGTCTATGGCTACACCTTC
.	TRBV4-3	TRBD2	TRBJ2-1	CASSQDRLAGYNEQFF	TGCGCCAGCAGCCAAGATCGGCTAGCGGGATACAATGAGCAGTTCTTC
.	TRBV19	TRBD1	TRBJ2-3	CASSRSGGRGDTQYF	TGTGCCAGTAGTAGGTCAGGGGGCCGTGGAGATACGCAGTATTTT
.	TRBV27	.	TRBJ2-2	CASSFVINTGELFF	TGTGCCAGCAGTTTTGTGATAAACACCGGGGAGCTGTTTTTT
.	TRBV27	TRBD2	TRBJ2-7	CASSLTGGYSYEQYF	TGTGCCAGCAGTTTAACGGGGGGGTACTCCTACGAGCAGTACTTC
once	TRBV27	.	TRBJ2-7	CASSLGSYEQYF	TGTGCCAGCAGCCTAGGGTCCTACGAGCAGTACTTC
.	TRBV4-3	.	TRBJ2-6	CASSQDSSGANVLTF	TGCGCCAGCAGCCAAGACAGCTCTGGGGCCAACGTCCTGACTTTC
.	TRBV4-1	TRBD1	TRBJ2-7	CASSPRGQGAYEQYF	TGCGCCAGCAGCCCAAGAGGACAGGGGGCCTACGAGCAGTACTTC
.	TRBV16	.	TRBJ2-7	CASSQSGEQYF	TGTGCCAGCAGCCAATCGGGCGAGCAGTACTTC
.	TRBV6-5	TRBD1	TRBJ1-6	CASSSQGADNSPLHF	TGTGCCAGCAGTTCCCAGGGGGCCGATAATTCACCCCTCCACTTT
.	TRBV9	.	TRBJ2-7	CASSIRDGAYEQYF	TGTGCCAGCAGCATCCGGGACGGCGCCTACGAGCAGTACTTC
.	TRBV28	.	TRBJ1-3	CASSSPLGVHGNTIYF	TGTGCCAGCAGTTCCCCCCTTGGGGTCCATGGAAACACCATATATTTT
.	TRBV6-5	TRBD2	TRBJ2-1	CASSPAREGPHEQFF	TGTGCCAGCAGTCCCGCCCGGGAGGGCCCTCATGAGCAGTTCTTC
.	TRBV27	.	TRBJ2-5	CASSFSEWETQYF	TGTGCCAGCAGTTTTTCGGAGTGGGAGACCCAGTACTTC
once	TRBV4-1	TRBD2	TRBJ2-1	CASSHLDSTSVNEQFF	TGCGCCAGCAGCCATTTAGATTCGACTAGCGTGAATGAGCAGTTCTTC
.	TRBV15	.	TRBJ2-7	CATSGGDHYEQYF	TGTGCCACCAGTGGCGGGGATCACTACGAGCAGTACTTC
.	TRBV29-1	TRBD1	TRBJ2-1	CSLGTGLNEQFF	TGCAGCCTTGGGACAGGGCTCAATGAGCAGTTCTTC
.	TRBV6-1	TRBD1	TRBJ1-6	CASSGQGAFTYNSPLHF	TGTGCCAGCAGTGGACAGGGGGCCTTCACTTATAATTCACCCCTCCACTTT
.	TRBV6-6	TRBD2	TRBJ2-7	CASSSLIAGQGYEQYF	TGTGCCAGCAGTTCCCTCATAGCGGGACAAGGCTACGAGCAGTACTTC
.	TRBV7-9	TRBD2	TRBJ2-7	CASSLDVSGGTYEQYF	TGTGCCAGCAGCTTAGACGTGTCGGGGGGGACCTACGAGCAGTACTTC
.	TRBV28	TRBD1	TRBJ2-7	CASSSIVTGYEQYF	TGTGCCAGCAGTTCCATCGTGACAGGGTACGAGCAGTACTTC